The 4 T cell receptor beta chains below come from one sample, sequenced in a study of identical twins. Via MiXCR, TCRdb re-called the 5' RACE reads, giving one row per CDR3 protein. This table has approximately 210,000 distinct CDR3 sequences, 6.5% appearing once. These same records also appear under a second study, on T cells expressing NK-cell markers.

The source material was CD8+ T cells sorted from blood. These receptors all stem from a woman aged 18-29 years in good health.

This clonotype appeared a few times. V gene TRBV20-1 combines with J gene TRBJ1-2; D gene uncertain. The V end was cut by 5 bases, the J end by 9 bases, with 19 bases between. Germline V gives CDR1 DFQATT, CDR2 SNEGSKA (reference sequence). The CDR3 has 13 amino acids. For the CDR3, the DNA is TGCAGTGCTCCAGATCCTGAGGGCAGGCGCTACACCTTC. It translates to CSAPDPEGRRYTF.

There are many counts of this clonotype. The chain has TRBV5-1 and TRBJ1-1; unclear D gene. CDR1 and CDR2 from the germline V gene are SGHRS and YFSETQ. V lost 0 bases, J lost 6 bases, and 9 bases lay in between. The CDR3 covers 13 residues. CDR3 nucleotide sequence: TGCGCCAGCAGCTTGGTCGAAGAGGCTGAAGCTTTCTTT. Encoded protein: CASSLVEEAEAFF.

The genes are TRBV11-2 and TRBJ2-5, with D perhaps matching TRBD1 or TRBD2 (5 bases each). Between the trimmed V and J ends, which lost 3 bases and 5 bases, there was a span of 10 bases. CDR1 is SGHAT, CDR2 FQNNGV, per germline. The CDR3 covers 13 residues. In DNA, the CDR3 is TGTGCCAGCAGCTTGATGGGGGAGGAGACCCAGTACTTC. Translating it yields CASSLMGEETQYF.

This clonotype turned up a few times. The V and J genes are TRBV24-1 and TRBJ2-3; 7 positions agree with TRBD2. The junction had 6 bases not matched to a gene; V was cut back by 5 bases and J by 2 bases. Germline values: CDR1 KGHDR, CDR2 SFDVKD. This CDR3 contains 15 residues. In nucleotides, the CDR3 is TGTGCCACCAGTGGAGTAGGACTAGACACAGATACGCAGTATTTT. Protein product: CATSGVGLDTDTQYF.